These 20 T cell receptor beta chains share one sample of origin, sequenced in a study of identical twins. One entry per CDR3 protein results from TCRdb running MiXCR on the 5' RACE reads. The sample records around 960,000 distinct CDR3 sequences, more than 9% being singletons. This sample was shared with a second study, whose subject was yellow fever vaccine responses in identical twins.

Sequencing input: PBMCs. These receptors originate from a woman younger than 35 in good health.

The chain carries TRBV4-1 and TRBJ1-1; no firm D call. The CDR3 extends over 15 amino acids. V lost 4 bases and J 0 bases, leaving 12 bases between the germline ends. Germline V gene data show CDR1 as MGHRA and CDR2 as YSYEKL. In nucleotides, the CDR3 is TGCGCCAGCAGCCTATCAATGGGGATGAACACTGAAGCTTTCTTT. It encodes CASSLSMGMNTEAFF.

CDR3 coding DNA: TGTGCCACCAGCAGAGATCAGGGTTGGACTGAAGCTTTCTTT. Protein product: CATSRDQGWTEAFF. This chain uses TRBV15 with TRBJ1-1; the D gene is possibly TRBD1 (5 bases). This CDR3 is 14 amino acids long. Trimming stripped 0 bases from V and 5 bases from J, with 10 bases between. Germline values: CDR1 LNHNV, CDR2 YYDKDF (reference sequence).

The gene calls are TRBV9 and TRBJ2-1; 15 bases line up with TRBD2. The CDR3 is 18 amino acids. V lost 4 bases and J lost 9; bases outside the gene matches: 14. The germline V gene has CDR1 SGDLS and CDR2 YYNGEE. The CDR3 sequence: CASSPGRGLAGGGGEQFF. CDR3 coding DNA: TGTGCCAGCAGCCCCGGGAGGGGACTAGCGGGAGGTGGCGGTGAGCAGTTCTTC.

J is TRBJ2-1 and V is TRBV20-1; D tentatively reads TRBD1 or TRBD2 (5 bases each). The CDR3 covers 15 residues. Germline V gives CDR1 DFQATT, CDR2 SNEGSKA (reference sequence). The CDR3 DNA reads TGCAGAGACGCTTTTGAGGGGCGCGAGTACAATGAGCAGTTCTTC. Translation: CRDAFEGREYNEQFF.

This clonotype was detected many times. This chain links TRBV5-1 with TRBJ2-1; TRBD2 might be the D (7 bases). Deletions cut 4 bases from V and 6 bases from J, with 14 bases between. The germline CDR1 and CDR2 sequences are SGHRS and YFSETQ. CDR3 size: 14 residues. DNA for the CDR3: TGCGCCAGCAGCCTCCTGGGGGGGGCCAATGAGCAGTTCTTC. Its translation: CASSLLGGANEQFF.

This clonotype was seen a handful of times. This chain links TRBV12-3 or TRBV12-4 with TRBJ1-5, with no clear D. The V end was cut by 2 bases, the J end by 7 bases, with 9 bases between. The CDR3 is 13 amino acids. The CDR3 nucleotides read TGTGCCAGCAGTTTACTGGGTCAACAGCCCCAGCATTTT. Translating it yields CASSLLGQQPQHF.

CDR3 in DNA: TGCGCCAGCAGCTCCCCGGGCCTCCGGGATGAGCAGTACTTC. Protein: CASSSPGLRDEQYF. V gene TRBV5-1 combines with J gene TRBJ2-7, with D possibly being TRBD2 (5 bases). The germline V and J ends were trimmed by 3 bases and 7 bases, with 17 bases remaining between them. This CDR3 has 14 amino acids. Germline V gene data show CDR1 as SGHRS and CDR2 as YFSETQ.

CDR3 sequence reads: CASSVRQGPKSEAFF. In nucleotides, the CDR3 is TGTGCCAGCAGCGTACGACAGGGCCCGAAATCTGAAGCTTTCTTT. The chain uses TRBV7-6 and TRBJ1-1; 7 positions agree with TRBD1. J lost 6 bases, V lost 5 bases, and 12 bases had no gene match. The CDR3 covers 15 residues. Germline V gene lookup returns CDR1 SGHVS and CDR2 FNYEAQ.

This clonotype was observed a few times. The chain uses TRBV12-3 or TRBV12-4 and TRBJ2-7, with 10 bases matching TRBD1. V dropped 6 bases and J dropped 2; count of bases not matched to a gene: 7. This CDR3 spans 15 amino acids. The CDR3 here is CASRVGQGVTYEQYF. The CDR3 DNA reads as TGTGCCAGCAGAGTAGGACAGGGGGTTACCTACGAGCAGTACTTC.

The gene calls are TRBV20-1 and TRBJ1-1; D might be TRBD1 (5 bases). CDR1 and CDR2 (germline): DFQATT, SNEGSKA (reference sequence). The CDR3 covers 15 residues. Trimming removed 2 bases from V and 6 bases from J, with 19 bases in between. CDR3 loop: CSARYPGAGDAEAFF. DNA for the CDR3: TGCAGTGCTAGATACCCCGGGGCGGGGGATGCTGAAGCTTTCTTT.

The chain has TRBV10-3 and TRBJ1-1, with 8 nucleotides matching TRBD1. J gave up 3 bases and V 5 bases, and 2 bases lay outside the gene matches. Germline V gene data show CDR1 as ENHRY and CDR2 as SYGVKD. The CDR3 is 13 amino acids. In DNA form, the CDR3 reads TGTGCCATCAGTCCGACAGGGGACACTGAAGCTTTCTTT. Protein sequence: CAISPTGDTEAFF.

The gene calls are TRBV5-4 and TRBJ2-5; 9 positions agree with TRBD2. CDR1 and CDR2 from the germline V gene are SGHNT and YYREEE (reference sequence). This CDR3 contains 15 residues. Trimming took 1 base from V and 7 from J; bases not matched to a gene: 8. The CDR3, as DNA: TGTGCCAGCAGCTTGTCAGCGGGAGGCCCTCTGACCCAGTACTTC. Amino acid sequence: CASSLSAGGPLTQYF.

The genes are TRBV5-4 and TRBJ2-3; 11 bases fit TRBD2. This CDR3 comprises 17 residues. Germline CDR1 SGHNT, CDR2 YYREEE (reference sequence). Trimming removed 5 bases from V and 3 bases from J; junction bases left unmatched: 11. The chain's CDR3 is CASRPPGIAGGTDTQYF. The CDR3 DNA is TGTGCCAGCAGACCTCCCGGGATAGCGGGGGGGACAGATACGCAGTATTTT.

This rearrangement joins TRBV28 to TRBJ2-1; no clear D. CDR1 and CDR2 from the germline V gene are MDHEN and SYDVKM. V was shortened by 7 bases and J by 5 bases, with 18 bases between the two germline ends. The CDR3 covers 15 residues. As DNA, the CDR3 is TGTGCCAGCATCGCAAGGCTCCTACCCCACAATGAGCAGTTCTTC. Translating gives CASIARLLPHNEQFF.

This clonotype was seen only a few times. The chain has TRBV3-1 and TRBJ2-2, with D hard to call. Germline CDR1 reads LGHDT; CDR2 reads YNNKEL (reference sequence). V dropped 2 bases and J dropped 5 bases, with 6 bases sitting between them. The CDR3 has 13 residues. The chain's CDR3 is CASSQPSTGELFF. CDR3 DNA: TGTGCCAGCAGCCAACCGTCTACCGGGGAGCTGTTTTTT.

This chain links TRBV12-3 or TRBV12-4 with TRBJ1-1; no firm D call. Trimming took off 2 bases at V and 0 bases at J, with 7 bases between the two ends. This CDR3 is built from 14 residues. CDR3 DNA sequence: TGTGCCAGCAGTTTACACAGAATGAACACTGAAGCTTTCTTT. This codes for CASSLHRMNTEAFF.

This chain connects TRBV20-1 to TRBJ2-3; TRBD2 might be the D (6 bases). CDR1 DFQATT and CDR2 SNEGSKA come from the germline V gene (reference sequence). CDR3 size: 15 residues. Trimming left V 1 base short and J 0 bases short, with 11 bases between. CDR3 coding DNA: TGCAGTGCTAGAGGGGGAGGCCAGAGCACAGATACGCAGTATTTT. Its translation: CSARGGGQSTDTQYF.

In its sample, this clonotype was seen a few times. The gene calls are TRBV5-1 and TRBJ1-5; TRBD1 might be the D (6 bases). V lost 9 bases to trimming and J lost 4 bases, with 14 bases between them. Germline V gene data show CDR1 as SGHRS and CDR2 as YFSETQ. The CDR3 totals 13 residues. The CDR3 DNA follows: TGCGCCACCCCCATGGGGGCGAATCAGCCCCAGCATTTT. Its protein product is CATPMGANQPQHF.

This clonotype showed up many times. V and J are TRBV29-1 and TRBJ2-4; D is possibly TRBD1 (5 bases). The V gene lost 1 base and the J gene lost 0 bases, with 10 bases spanning the gap. This CDR3 has 15 amino acids. Germline V gene data show CDR1 as SQVTM and CDR2 as ANQGSEA. The CDR3 DNA reads as TGCAGCGTTGAAGGGACACCGATAGCCAAAAACATTCAGTACTTC. Its translation is CSVEGTPIAKNIQYF.

This clonotype has a handful of counts. The genes are TRBV5-1 and TRBJ2-5; 7 bases map to TRBD2. Trimming at V came to 3 bases and at J to 1 base, leaving 6 bases not matched to a gene. The germline CDR1 and CDR2 sequences are SGHRS and YFSETQ. This CDR3 contains 15 residues. The CDR3 bases are TGCGCCAGCAGCTCTAGCGGCCAGGCCCAAGAGACCCAGTACTTC. Its translation is CASSSSGQAQETQYF.